What follows are 9 T cell receptor beta chains derived from one specimen sequenced in a study of control samples from healthy donors and cancer patients. Using immunoSEQ multiplex PCR, the repertoire was profiled, and TCRdb retains in-frame clones only, with some absent. The sample shows roughly 370,000 clones, more than 80% of them seen only once. The sequencing sample was made of PBMCs. These receptors were obtained from a man aged 35 to 55 with head and neck cancer.

The chain is built from TRBV2 and TRBJ1-1; 9 bases align to TRBD1. CDR3 size: 18 residues. The ends lost 2 bases at V and 0 bases at J; junction bases unmatched: 10. CDR1 and CDR2 (germline): SNHLY, FYNNEI. As DNA, the CDR3 is TGTGCCAGCAGTGAATTTCCCCGGGACAGGGACTTGAACACTGAAGCTTTCTTT. It is translated as CASSEFPRDRDLNTEAFF.

This clone was seen a handful of times. The CDR3 DNA is TGCGCCAGCAGACAGGACGAGAGCTCCTACGAGCAGTACTTC. This sequence encodes CASRQDESSYEQYF. The chain couples TRBV5-1 to TRBJ2-7, with D perhaps TRBD1 (5 bases). The CDR3 runs 14 residues. V lost 5 bases, J lost 0 bases, and 12 bases lay in between. In germline, CDR1 is SGHRS, CDR2 YFSETQ.

This chain connects TRBV5-4 to TRBJ1-2; TRBD1 matches at 10 bases. V trimming: 2 bases; J trimming: 7 bases; junction bases outside the gene matches: 8. Germline lookup yields CDR1 SGHNT and CDR2 YYREEE (reference sequence). This CDR3 has 15 residues. In DNA form, the CDR3 reads TGTGCCAGCAGCTTAGGCCGACAGGGGGCGAGTGGCTACACCTTC. Its protein is CASSLGRQGASGYTF.

The genes are TRBV7-2 and TRBJ2-1, with D possibly TRBD1 on 6 matching bases. The CDR3 covers 14 residues. The V and J ends lost 1 base and 7 bases respectively, with 11 bases between them. Germline V gene data show CDR1 as SGHTA and CDR2 as FQGNSA. The CDR3 spells CASSLGPRGNEQFF. In DNA, the CDR3 is TGTGCCAGCAGCTTAGGACCTAGGGGGAATGAGCAGTTCTTC.

The chain joins TRBV19 to TRBJ1-3; D perhaps matches TRBD1 (5 bases). Trimming left V 5 bases short and J 8 bases short, with 25 bases between. The CDR3 is 17 residues long. Germline V gene sequence: CDR1 LNHDA, CDR2 SQIVND (reference sequence). The CDR3 DNA is TGTGCCAGTAGTGAGAAAGGGAGTGACAGCTTGGAGCACACCATATATTTT. Translation gives CASSEKGSDSLEHTIYF.

The chain is built from TRBV27 and TRBJ2-5; D call uncertain. Trimming stripped 6 bases from V and 1 base from J, with 15 bases between. There are 15 residues in the CDR3. CDR1 and CDR2 from the germline V gene are MNHEY and SMNVEV (reference sequence). The CDR3 loop is CASSSPGRFQETQYF. CDR3 sequence (DNA): TGTGCCAGCAGCTCACCCGGACGGTTCCAAGAGACCCAGTACTTC.

The chain recombines TRBV4-2 with TRBJ1-1; D remains ambiguous. V was pared by 0 bases and J by 6 bases, with 14 bases between. The germline V gene encodes CDR1 LGHNA and CDR2 YNFKEQ. The CDR3 spans 15 residues. The CDR3 DNA reads as TGTGCCAGCAGCCAAGATTGGCAGGCTTACGCTGAAGCTTTCTTT. It encodes CASSQDWQAYAEAFF.

This chain joins TRBV12-5 and TRBJ2-7, with D possibly being TRBD1 (6 bases). The CDR3 totals 15 residues. V was cut by 0 bases and J by 3 bases, with 12 bases left in between. Per germline, CDR1 LGHNT and CDR2 FRNRAP. CDR3 sequence: CASGLVRQVLYEQYF. As DNA, the CDR3 is TGTGCTAGTGGTTTGGTACGACAGGTACTCTACGAGCAGTACTTC.

This clone was detected only once. This sequence joins TRBV27 and TRBJ1-1; a possible D gene is TRBD1 (5 bases). CDR1 and CDR2 from the germline V gene are MNHEY and SMNVEV (reference sequence). The ends were cut back, 5 bases at V and 1 base at J, with 14 bases in the middle. The CDR3 spans 15 residues. The CDR3 reads CASSLTTDPNTEAFF. CDR3 bases: TGTGCCAGCAGTCTTACGACAGACCCGAACACTGAAGCTTTCTTT.